This T cell receptor beta chain was observed in a study of shared clonotypes between healthy human individuals. Genomic DNA (from each subset) was split evenly across several immunoSEQ plates. Libraries were prepared by immunoSEQ multiplex PCR; TCRdb keeps only in-frame clonotypes and omits some of them. Among 2 million to 2.5 million clones listed, over 85% were seen once. Remarks on this clone: The sample has other DNA sequences that encode this CDR3 too.

Germline CDR1 GTSNPN, CDR2 SVGIG (reference sequence). Between the trimmed V and J ends, which lost 0 bases and 1 base, there was a span of 10 bases. This CDR3 spans 15 amino acids. The sequencing input was naive CD4+ T cells from PBMCs. The subset denotes: CD45RA+ positively selected. The chain carries TRBV30 and TRBJ1-5; D ambiguous. This receptor was taken from a man between 18 and 35 years old in good health. Some clones in this sample may be carry-over from other donors' samples. The DNA of the CDR3 is TGTGCCTGGAGTGTACTGGGAGCCAGCAATCAGCCCCAGCATTTT. Amino acids: CAWSVLGASNQPQHF.